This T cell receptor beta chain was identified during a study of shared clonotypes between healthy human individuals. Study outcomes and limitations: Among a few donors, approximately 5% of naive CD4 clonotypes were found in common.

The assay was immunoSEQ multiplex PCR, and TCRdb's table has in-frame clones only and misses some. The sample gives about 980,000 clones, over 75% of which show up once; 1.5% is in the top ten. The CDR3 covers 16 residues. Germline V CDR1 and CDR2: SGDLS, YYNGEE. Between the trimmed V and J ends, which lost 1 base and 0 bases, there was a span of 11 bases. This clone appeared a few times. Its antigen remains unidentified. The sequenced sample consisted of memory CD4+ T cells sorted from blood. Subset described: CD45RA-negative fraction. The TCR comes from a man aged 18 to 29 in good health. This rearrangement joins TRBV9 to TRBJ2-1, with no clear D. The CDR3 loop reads CASSVFSGSSYNEQFF. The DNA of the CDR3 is TGTGCCAGCAGCGTATTTAGTGGGTCCTCCTACAATGAGCAGTTCTTC.